This T cell receptor (beta chain) was obtained from a study of T cell responses to AZD1222 COVID-19 vaccine. Study-wide results and limits: Spike-specific TCR depth and breadth grew after two AZD1222 doses.

About this clone: Its antigen remains unidentified.

Using immunoSEQ multiplex PCR, the repertoire was profiled, and TCRdb retains in-frame clones only, with some absent. The sample has around 170,000 clones, about 90% seen once; the top ten hold around a tenth. CDR1 is MDHEN and CDR2 is SYDVKM in the germline V gene. This CDR3 is built from 16 residues. Trimming removed 5 bases at V and 5 bases at J, with 21 bases between. V usage is TRBV28 and J usage is TRBJ1-1; TRBD1 might be the D (5 bases). The sequenced sample was peripheral blood, obtained 28 days after the second AZD1222 dose. The clonotype was recovered from an adult who received the AZD1222 COVID-19 vaccine. The CDR3 sequence: CASSTGTSAWGTEAFF. Written as DNA, the CDR3 is TGTGCCAGCAGTACCGGGACTTCGGCTTGGGGAACTGAAGCTTTCTTT.